This T cell receptor beta chain was sequenced during a study of blood T cell repertoires in COVID-19. Study-level background: Acute and convalescent COVID-19 samples came from the United States, Italy and Spain. The cDNA or gDNA used as material had been derived from T cells, B-cell-depleted T cells, or PBMCs.

In the authors' workflow: Amplifying reference gene primers gave estimates of nucleated cell counts. Here immunoSEQ multiplex PCR was the method, and the copy in TCRdb shows in-frame clones only, minus some. V, J and clone size were drawn from that table, and D and trimming were deduced from the DNA. This repertoire shows a few hundred thousand clones, around 82% found once; its top ten account for 3.4%. Germline V gene data show CDR1 as KGHSH and CDR2 as LQKENI. The CDR3 loop spans 14 amino acids. J was trimmed by 0 bases and V by 1 base; bases with no gene match: 0. Recovered participants had two consecutive negative NP/OP PCR tests, healthcare professional clearance, or symptom resolution. A single count supports this clone.

The sequence was obtained from a middle-aged man who had recovered from COVID-19. The chain joins TRBV18 to TRBJ2-7, with 7 nucleotides matching TRBD1. The sequenced material came from PBMCs or T cells enriched from blood (not recorded which). Written as DNA, the CDR3 is TGTGCCAGCTCACCACAGGGGGCCTCCTACGAGCAGTACTTC. Translating it yields CASSPQGASYEQYF.